Following are 16 T cell receptor beta chains from one sample sequenced in a study of patients and donors after allogeneic stem cell transplantation. MiXCR, applied by TCRdb to the RT-PCR reads, yields one record per CDR3 protein. This sample has hundreds of thousands of distinct CDR3 sequences, with roughly 17% found just once. The sequenced sample consisted of blood, either unsorted or a sorted T cell fraction (not recorded which). These receptors were obtained from a human donor who was either an allogeneic HSCT recipient or a stem cell or donor lymphocyte infusion donor (not recorded which). It is not recorded whose cells these are; they may come from a transplant donor.

The gene calls are TRBV25-1 and TRBJ2-7; D perhaps matches TRBD1 (6 bases). The CDR3 has 15 residues. V was trimmed by 3 bases and J by 1 base, leaving 13 bases between them. Germline values: CDR1 MGHDK, CDR2 SYGVNS. The CDR3 region is CASSESRTVSYEQYF. The CDR3 DNA reads as TGTGCCAGCAGTGAGTCCCGGACAGTATCCTACGAGCAGTACTTC.

The chain uses TRBV11-1 and TRBJ2-7; 9 nucleotides align to TRBD2. Germline V gene sequence: CDR1 SGHAT, CDR2 FQDESV (reference sequence). The CDR3 loop spans 18 amino acids. V was clipped by 5 bases and J by 2 bases; unmatched bases: 16. As DNA, the CDR3 is TGTGCCAGCAGCCCGTGGGGTTTTAGCGGGAGAGTTCCCTACGAGCAGTACTTC. The encoded protein is CASSPWGFSGRVPYEQYF.

The genes are TRBV12-3 or TRBV12-4 and TRBJ2-2, with unresolved D. Deletions cut 0 bases from V and 3 bases from J, with 11 bases between. The CDR3 sequence is 16 residues long. In DNA form, the CDR3 reads TGTGCCAGCAGTTTAGCGCTCTGGCCAGACACCGGGGAGCTGTTTTTT. Its protein is CASSLALWPDTGELFF.

This rearrangement joins TRBV29-1 to TRBJ2-3; 7 bases agree with TRBD2. The germline CDR1 and CDR2 sequences are SQVTM and ANQGSEA. V lost 7 bases, J lost 2 bases, and 12 bases stayed unmatched. The CDR3 totals 15 residues. CDR3 DNA sequence: TGCAGCGAGGTGGCCCTCGGGGGGTCCACAGATACGCAGTATTTT. It codes for CSEVALGGSTDTQYF.

J is TRBJ1-4 and V is TRBV6-1, with 7 bases fitting TRBD1. There are 13 residues in the CDR3. The germline gives CDR1 MNHNS, CDR2 SASEGT. J lost 5 bases, V lost 11 bases, and 8 bases had no gene match. CDR3 bases: TGTGCCGGCGCGGGACAGCTAAATGAAAAACTGTTTTTT. This gives the protein CAGAGQLNEKLFF.

This clonotype has a handful of counts. The chain combines TRBV7-9 with TRBJ2-5, with 8 bases lining up with TRBD1. Unmatched junction bases numbered 7, after V lost 2 bases and J lost 2 bases. The CDR3 covers 16 residues. In germline, CDR1 is SEHNR, CDR2 FQNEAQ (reference sequence). As DNA, the CDR3 is TGTGCCAGCAGCTTATCGGGGACAGGCCGACAAGAGACCCAGTACTTC. Encoded protein: CASSLSGTGRQETQYF. The variable domain in full, with the rest retrieved from reference TRBV7-9 and TRBJ2-5, is DTGVSQNPRHKITKRGQNVTFRCDPISEHNRLYWYRQTLGQGPEFLTYFQNEAQLEKSRLLSDRFSAERPKGSFSTLEIQRTEQGDSAMYLCASSLSGTGRQETQYFGPGTRLLVL.

This chain uses TRBV6-2 or TRBV6-3 with TRBJ2-3; no firm D call. Germline CDR1 and CDR2: MNHEY and SVGEGT. The CDR3 totals 15 residues. Deletions cut 9 bases from V and 0 bases from J, with 16 bases between. The DNA for the CDR3 is TGTGCCAGAAGCCCCGACCAGTCTAGCACAGATACGCAGTATTTT. It yields the protein CARSPDQSSTDTQYF.

The rearrangement links TRBV6-5 to TRBJ2-5; 9 bases fit TRBD1. CDR1 and CDR2 (germline): MNHEY, SVGAGI. Germline trimming cut 5 bases from V and 13 bases from J; bases unmatched to any gene: 8. The CDR3 extends over 12 amino acids. CDR3 DNA: TGTGCCAGCAGTAGAAACAGGGACAGGGTGTACTTC. Residues: CASSRNRDRVYF.

The table lists this clonotype with a few counts. This rearrangement joins TRBV20-1 to TRBJ1-2, with 9 bases that match TRBD1. From germline, CDR1 is DFQATT and CDR2 SNEGSKA (reference sequence). J was trimmed by 6 bases and V by 5 bases; bases with no gene match: 10. This CDR3 comprises 14 residues. Here the CDR3 reads CSASPPGTGHGYTF. In DNA form, the CDR3 reads TGCAGTGCTTCCCCTCCCGGGACAGGGCATGGCTACACCTTC.

The chain carries TRBV6-1 and TRBJ2-3; 8 nucleotides align to TRBD2. V trimming: 6 bases; J trimming: 5 bases; junction bases outside the gene matches: 7. This CDR3 region has 14 residues. Per germline, CDR1 MNHNS and CDR2 SASEGT. CDR3 protein: CASRNGGGGDTQYF. The CDR3 DNA sequence: TGTGCCAGCAGAAACGGGGGGGGAGGAGATACGCAGTATTTT.

This clonotype has ten or more counts. This chain uses TRBV18 with TRBJ2-7; D is unclear. The CDR3 spans 13 residues. V was clipped by 5 bases and J by 1 base, with 9 bases between them. Germline CDR1 is KGHSH and CDR2 is LQKENI. The CDR3: CASSTQTSYEQYF. As DNA, the CDR3 is TGTGCCAGCTCAACACAGACTTCCTACGAGCAGTACTTC.

Many counts were recorded for this clonotype. V usage is TRBV5-6 and J usage is TRBJ2-5; unclear D gene. Germline V gene sequence: CDR1 SGHDT, CDR2 YYEEEE. V was trimmed by 0 bases and J by 1 base, leaving 7 bases between them. There are 14 residues in the CDR3. This CDR3 is CASSLGSVQETQYF. The DNA of the CDR3 is TGTGCCAGCAGCTTGGGTTCAGTCCAAGAGACCCAGTACTTC.

In this sample, this clonotype turned up a few times. The chain recombines TRBV4-1 with TRBJ2-1; no clear D. V dropped 0 bases and J dropped 5 bases, with 11 bases sitting between them. CDR1 MGHRA and CDR2 YSYEKL come from the germline V gene. The CDR3 spans 15 residues. For the CDR3, the DNA is TGCGCCAGCAGCCAAGAGGGTACTACACACAATGAGCAGTTCTTC. It yields the protein CASSQEGTTHNEQFF.

Only a few counts were recorded for this clonotype. V usage is TRBV4-2 and J usage is TRBJ2-1; 9 bases are a match to TRBD2. This CDR3 spans 19 amino acids. CDR1 and CDR2 (germline): LGHNA, YNFKEQ. The V gene end was trimmed by 1 base and the J gene end by 6 bases; junction bases not matched to a gene: 16. In DNA form, the CDR3 reads TGTGCCAGCAGCCAAGTAGGGATGGGTGGCGGGAGGGATGGCAATGAGCAGTTCTTC. This encodes CASSQVGMGGGRDGNEQFF.

In this sample, this clonotype turned up a few times. The chain combines TRBV5-4 with TRBJ2-5; D possibly corresponds to TRBD2 (6 bases). Trimming left V 5 bases short and J 2 bases short, with 10 bases between. The germline V gene has CDR1 SGHNT and CDR2 YYREEE (reference sequence). The CDR3 loop spans 13 amino acids. In DNA form, the CDR3 reads TGTGCCAGCAGAACTAGCTTGCAAGAGACCCAGTACTTC. It encodes CASRTSLQETQYF. The whole variable domain, remainder taken from reference TRBV5-4 and TRBJ2-5, is ETGVTQSPTHLIKTRGQQVTLRCSSQSGHNTVSWYQQALGQGPQFIFQYYREEENGRGNFPPRFSGLQFPNYSSELNVNALELDDSALYLCASRTSLQETQYFGPGTRLLVL.

This clonotype occurred many times. This sequence joins TRBV18 and TRBJ2-1; TRBD2 might be the D (6 bases). CDR1 and CDR2 (germline): KGHSH, LQKENI. This CDR3 contains 11 residues. V shed 5 bases and J shed 14 bases, with 13 bases lying between them. CDR3 region: CASSTGAWKFF. Here the CDR3 DNA reads TGTGCCAGCTCAACGGGAGCTTGGAAGTTCTTC.